This T cell receptor beta chain was documented in a study of shared clonotypes between healthy human individuals. V lost 0 bases, J lost 1 base, and 0 bases stayed unmatched. In germline, CDR1 is GTSNPN, CDR2 SVGIG (reference sequence). This CDR3 has 15 amino acids. The naive CD8 fraction comprised CD45RO-negative cells positively selected for CCR7 and excluded terminally differentiated effector memory CD45RA+ cells. This clone was seen a handful of times. This same CDR3 is encoded by further DNA sequences in the sample. The method was immunoSEQ multiplex PCR; TCRdb's version includes in-frame clones alone and lacks a portion of them. The sample lists about 1,800,000 clones, just under 95% occurring once.

The TCR comes from a young man in good health. The V call is TRBV30, the J call TRBJ2-3; 11 bases map to TRBD2. The sequencing input was naive CD8+ T cells sorted from blood. The CDR3: CAWSVLAGGTDTQYF. The CDR3, as DNA: TGTGCCTGGAGTGTACTAGCGGGGGGCACAGATACGCAGTATTTT.